These 26 T cell receptor beta chains share one sample of origin, sequenced in a study of neurological immune-mediated disorders. TCRdb itself ran the 5' RACE reads through MiXCR, one entry per CDR3 protein. The data hold tens of thousands of distinct CDR3 sequences, with less than 15% observed a single time. The sample was PBMCs. The receptors come from a woman in her fifties or sixties with HTLV-1-associated myelopathy (HAM/TSP).

There are many counts of this clonotype. The V call is TRBV5-1, the J call TRBJ2-7; TRBD1 matches at 8 bases. V lost 4 bases to trimming and J lost 6 bases; unmatched junction nucleotides: 9. In germline, CDR1 is SGHRS, CDR2 YFSETQ. The CDR3 is 14 amino acids. For the CDR3, the DNA is TGCGCCAGCAGCCTCACAGGGGGATGGGGCGAGCAGTACTTC. It is translated as CASSLTGGWGEQYF.

The chain combines TRBV5-4 with TRBJ2-3; TRBD2 agrees at 9 bases. After removal of 0 bases from V and 4 bases from J, the junction contained 6 bases not matched to a gene. CDR3 length: 16 amino acids. The V gene's germline CDR1 is SGHNT and CDR2 YYREEE (reference sequence). CDR3 nucleotides: TGTGCCAGCAGCTTGGGTGCGGGAGGGCCGGCAGATACGCAGTATTTT. Protein product: CASSLGAGGPADTQYF.

Many counts were recorded for this clonotype. The CDR3 DNA is TGTGCCATCAATTCGGCAGGGGAAACTGAAGCTTTCTTT. It is translated as CAINSAGETEAFF. The chain uses TRBV10-3 and TRBJ1-1, with a tentative D call TRBD1 (6 bases). Germline CDR1 ENHRY, CDR2 SYGVKD. V was clipped by 7 bases and J by 5 bases, with 14 bases between them. This CDR3 has 13 amino acids.

Many counts were recorded for this clonotype. The rearrangement links TRBV24-1 to TRBJ2-1; D is perhaps TRBD2 (5 bases). The CDR3 has 16 residues. The germline CDR1 and CDR2 sequences are KGHDR and SFDVKD. Trimming shortened V by 4 bases and J by 0 bases, and 12 bases separated the two germline ends. The CDR3 region is CATSDSTGSSYNEQFF. The CDR3 DNA is TGTGCCACCAGTGACTCCACTGGGAGCTCCTACAATGAGCAGTTCTTC.

The gene calls are TRBV20-1 and TRBJ1-5, with D possibly being TRBD1 (6 bases). Germline V gives CDR1 DFQATT, CDR2 SNEGSKA (reference sequence). CDR3 length: 14 residues. The V gene lost 5 bases and the J gene lost 2 bases, with 13 bases spanning the gap. CDR3 sequence: CSAVDGGGNQPQHF. The DNA of the CDR3 is TGCAGTGCTGTGGACGGGGGCGGCAATCAGCCCCAGCATTTT.

This clonotype was observed many times. This rearrangement joins TRBV6-5 to TRBJ2-5, with 14 bases identical to TRBD2. V lost 6 bases and J lost 6; bases outside the gene matches: 9. CDR1 is MNHEY, CDR2 SVGAGI, per germline. This CDR3 has 16 amino acids. CDR3 loop: CASREGLAGAKQTQYF. The CDR3 region has the DNA TGTGCCAGCAGGGAGGGACTAGCGGGAGCCAAGCAGACCCAGTACTTC.

This clonotype has a count of ten or more. The chain employs TRBV18 and TRBJ1-5; possible D gene TRBD1, 6 bases. V was shortened by 3 bases and J by 3 bases, with 12 bases between the two germline ends. Germline-derived CDR1 and CDR2 are KGHSH and LQKENI. CDR3 length: 15 residues. DNA for the CDR3: TGTGCCAGCTCACCGCGCGACAGGAACAATCAGCCCCAGCATTTT. This translates into CASSPRDRNNQPQHF.

Note on this clonotype: No DNA is shown, since the ends of the CDR3 on it are uncertain; the CDR3 is the one TCRdb lists. The V gene is TRBV10-3, the J gene TRBJ1-2; the table names TRBD1, a call not compared with the DNA. Germline CDR1 ENHRY, CDR2 SYGVKD. Counting both end residues, the CDR3 totals 22 amino acids. The CDR3 reads CATTALYLCASSYRDRNYGYTF.

Worth noting for this clonotype: Because the CDR3's place on the DNA is in doubt, the DNA is left out and the CDR3 is given as listed by TCRdb. The chain combines TRBV7-9 with TRBJ2-3; the listed D gene, TRBD1, was not tested against the DNA. The CDR3 sequence runs 23 residues, both termini included. Germline V gene sequence: CDR1 SEHNR, CDR2 FQNEAQ (reference sequence). CDR3 residues: CASSFYICSARGGQGLSTDTQYF.

This clonotype occurred many times. The V gene is TRBV12-3 or TRBV12-4, the J gene TRBJ2-1; the D call may be TRBD1 or TRBD2 (6 bases each). The CDR3 covers 14 residues. V was clipped by 7 bases and J by 5 bases, with 15 bases between them. The CDR3: CASTIGGRHNEQFF. CDR3 DNA sequence: TGTGCCAGCACCATAGGGGGGAGACACAATGAGCAGTTCTTC.

In its sample, this clonotype was seen many times. The V gene is TRBV4-2, the J gene TRBJ2-1; TRBD2 might be the D (5 bases). CDR1 and CDR2 from the germline V gene are LGHNA and YNFKEQ. Trimming stripped 0 bases from V and 12 bases from J, with 15 bases between. The CDR3 has 14 amino acids. The CDR3 DNA follows: TGTGCCAGCAGCCAAGATCGGAGCGGAGTAGCGCAGTTCTTC. This encodes CASSQDRSGVAQFF.

The chain links TRBV20-1 to TRBJ2-3, with 10 nucleotides matching TRBD2. V dropped 5 bases and J dropped 4; count of bases not matched to a gene: 9. The CDR3 totals 15 residues. The germline CDR1 and CDR2 sequences are DFQATT and SNEGSKA (reference sequence). CDR3 sequence (DNA): TGCAGTGCTCCAGATAGCGGGGGGCCCGCAGATACGCAGTATTTT. This encodes CSAPDSGGPADTQYF.

This clonotype has at least ten counts. V is TRBV24-1 and J is TRBJ2-1; 9 bases map to TRBD2. This CDR3 contains 15 residues. V shed 6 bases, J shed 4 bases, and the junction held 6 bases outside the gene matches. Germline-derived CDR1 and CDR2 are KGHDR and SFDVKD. CDR3 region: CATSSASGKYNEQFF. CDR3 DNA: TGTGCCACCAGTTCTGCTAGCGGGAAGTACAATGAGCAGTTCTTC.

A few counts support this clonotype. For the CDR3, the DNA is TGTGCCAGCAGCGGGAGTCTAGGGGGGCAAGAGACCCAGTACTTC. Residues: CASSGSLGGQETQYF. J is TRBJ2-5 and V is TRBV5-4; D assignment may be TRBD1 or TRBD2 (6 bases each). This CDR3 has 15 residues. CDR1 and CDR2 (germline): SGHNT, YYREEE (reference sequence). The germline V and J ends were trimmed by 4 bases and 2 bases, with 15 bases remaining between them.

This clonotype was counted many times. The CDR3 protein is CSASDRGRPYGYTF. DNA of the CDR3: TGCAGTGCTAGCGACAGGGGGCGCCCGTATGGCTACACCTTC. The genes are TRBV20-1 and TRBJ1-2, with TRBD1 identical over 10 bases. The CDR3 sequence is 14 residues long. The V gene's germline CDR1 is DFQATT and CDR2 SNEGSKA (reference sequence). The V and J ends lost 3 bases and 5 bases, in that order; junction bases with no gene match: 6.

This clonotype has at least ten counts. J is TRBJ1-2 and V is TRBV12-3 or TRBV12-4; no clear D gene. V was trimmed by 7 bases and J by 8 bases, leaving 14 bases between them. The length of the CDR3 is 12 residues. CDR3 amino acids: CASTAFGRGYTF. The DNA for the CDR3 is TGTGCCAGCACCGCGTTTGGTCGAGGCTACACCTTC.

This clonotype was counted a few times. The CDR3 is CASSLGSPGQGLRQFF. The CDR3, as DNA: TGCGCCAGCAGCTTGGGTTCCCCGGGACAGGGGCTTAGGCAGTTCTTC. This chain connects TRBV5-1 to TRBJ2-1; 10 positions match TRBD1. V shed 0 bases and J 12 bases; nucleotides not matched to a gene: 12. Germline loops: CDR1 SGHRS, CDR2 YFSETQ. The length of the CDR3 is 16 residues.

This chain links TRBV20-1 with TRBJ1-2, with 12 bases that match TRBD1. This CDR3 region has 15 residues. Germline values: CDR1 DFQATT, CDR2 SNEGSKA (reference sequence). Unmatched junction bases numbered 7, after V lost 2 bases and J lost 6 bases. CDR3 region: CSARMLGQGADGYTF. The CDR3 DNA reads TGCAGTGCTAGAATGTTGGGACAGGGGGCAGATGGCTACACCTTC.

Many counts were recorded for this clonotype. The chain employs TRBV20-1 and TRBJ2-3; 10 bases are a match to TRBD1. The germline V gene encodes CDR1 DFQATT and CDR2 SNEGSKA (reference sequence). The CDR3 is made up of 18 amino acids. The J segment lost 1 base and the V segment lost 5 bases, leaving 15 bases of the junction unmatched. CDR3 in amino acids: CSAPSTGGGGKGTDTQYF. In DNA form, the CDR3 reads TGCAGTGCTCCTTCGACAGGGGGCGGTGGAAAGGGCACAGATACGCAGTATTTT.

V gene TRBV19 combines with J gene TRBJ1-1; TRBD1 agrees at 8 bases. J lost 6 bases, V lost 7 bases, and 13 bases had no gene match. The CDR3 has 15 residues. Looked up from germline, CDR1 is LNHDA and CDR2 is SQIVND (reference sequence). CDR3 nucleotide sequence: TGTGCCAGTACCACCAGACAGGGGAGGGGCGCTGAAGCTTTCTTT. Protein sequence: CASTTRQGRGAEAFF.

This clonotype was picked up many times. This rearrangement joins TRBV4-3 to TRBJ2-2; TRBD2 aligns across 10 bases. This CDR3 is 16 amino acids long. Germline V gene lookup returns CDR1 LGHNA and CDR2 YSLEER. The J segment lost 6 bases and the V segment lost 1 base, leaving 5 bases of the junction unmatched. For the CDR3, the DNA is TGCGCCAGCAGCCAAGGAAGCGGGGGGGCGGCCGGGGAGCTGTTTTTT. This gives the protein CASSQGSGGAAGELFF.

In this sample, this clonotype turned up many times. The chain combines TRBV6-6 with TRBJ2-3, with D possibly being TRBD2 (7 bases). This CDR3 is 16 amino acids long. From germline, CDR1 is MNHNY and CDR2 SVGAGI (reference sequence). The V gene lost 1 base and the J gene lost 4 bases, with 15 bases spanning the gap. In DNA, the CDR3 is TGTGCCAGCAGTTACTTCGCGGGGGCGGGAGCAGATACGCAGTATTTT. It codes for CASSYFAGAGADTQYF.

This clonotype was found many times. This chain connects TRBV15 to TRBJ2-1, with 8 positions matching TRBD1. The V gene's germline CDR1 is LNHNV and CDR2 YYDKDF (reference sequence). This CDR3 has 13 amino acids. With 3 bases clipped from V and 12 bases from J, the junction kept 7 bases outside the gene matches. In DNA form, the CDR3 reads TGTGCCACCAGCAGTTTAGGGACAGGAGGGCAGTTCTTC. It codes for CATSSLGTGGQFF.

The sample holds many counts of this clonotype. V usage is TRBV5-1 and J usage is TRBJ2-5; D might be TRBD1 (6 bases). This CDR3 contains 16 residues. CDR1 is SGHRS and CDR2 is YFSETQ in the germline V gene. The V end was cut by 1 base, the J end by 2 bases, with 15 bases between. The CDR3 loop reads CASSLFLRGLQETQYF. The CDR3 region has the DNA TGCGCCAGCAGCTTGTTCCTCAGGGGTTTACAAGAGACCCAGTACTTC.

This clonotype was counted many times. The V call is TRBV20-1, the J call TRBJ2-7; TRBD1 matches at 7 bases. With V trimmed by 6 bases and J by 0 bases, 5 bases remained unmatched. The CDR3 contains 13 residues. Germline V gene sequence: CDR1 DFQATT, CDR2 SNEGSKA (reference sequence). The CDR3 coding sequence is TGCAGTGCCAGGACAGGAAGCTCCTACGAGCAGTACTTC. This sequence encodes CSARTGSSYEQYF.

This clonotype has at least ten counts. The chain joins TRBV7-2 to TRBJ2-4, with 7 bases matching TRBD1. Germline CDR1 SGHTA, CDR2 FQGNSA. The V segment lost 4 bases and the J segment 8 bases; nucleotides outside the gene matches: 5. CDR3 length: 13 residues. The CDR3: CASSSGQADIQYF. The CDR3 DNA reads as TGTGCCAGCAGCTCAGGACAGGCCGACATTCAGTACTTC.